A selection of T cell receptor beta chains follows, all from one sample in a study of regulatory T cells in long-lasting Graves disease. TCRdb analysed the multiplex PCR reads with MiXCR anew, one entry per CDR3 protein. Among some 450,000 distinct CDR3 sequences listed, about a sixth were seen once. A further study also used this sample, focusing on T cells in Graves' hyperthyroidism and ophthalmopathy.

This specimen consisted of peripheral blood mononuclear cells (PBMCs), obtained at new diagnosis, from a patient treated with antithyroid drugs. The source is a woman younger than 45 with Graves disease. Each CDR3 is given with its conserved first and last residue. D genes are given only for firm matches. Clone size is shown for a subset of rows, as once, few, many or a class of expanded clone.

CDR3: CASSIRDRMNTEAFF; DNA: TGTGCCAGCAGCATACGGGACAGAATGAACACTGAAGCTTTCTTT; length: 15; J: TRBJ1-1; V: TRBV7-9; D: TRBD1; size: .
CDR3: CASRTTGGSYEQYF; DNA: TGTGCCAGCAGAACGACAGGGGGCTCCTACGAGCAGTACTTC; length: 14; J: TRBJ2-7; V: TRBV2; D: TRBD1; size: many
CDR3: CASSPPAGGQADTQYF; DNA: TGTGCCAGCTCACCACCGGCGGGAGGGCAAGCAGATACGCAGTATTTT; length: 16; J: TRBJ2-3; V: TRBV18; D: TRBD2; size: few
CDR3: CASSIEGNQPQHF; DNA: TGTGCCAGCAGCATAGAAGGCAATCAGCCCCAGCATTTT; length: 13; J: TRBJ1-5; V: TRBV2; D: .; size: many
CDR3: CASRLAGSYEQYF; DNA: TGTGCCAGCAGGCTAGCGGGATCCTACGAGCAGTACTTC; length: 13; J: TRBJ2-7; V: TRBV7-9; D: TRBD2; size: many
CDR3: CASSYSLGGTVFQPQHF; DNA: TGTGCCAGCAGTTACTCGTTGGGCGGGACAGTTTTTCAGCCCCAGCATTTT; length: 17; J: TRBJ1-5; V: TRBV6-2/TRBV6-3; D: TRBD1; size: .
CDR3: CAITLGKGTLHEQFF; DNA: TGTGCCATCACCCTTGGGAAGGGGACTCTGCATGAGCAGTTCTTC; length: 15; J: TRBJ2-1; V: TRBV7-9; D: .; size: few
CDR3: CASSLLNGGETQYF; DNA: TGTGCCAGCTCACTCCTGAACGGCGGAGAGACCCAGTACTTC; length: 14; J: TRBJ2-5; V: TRBV18; D: .; size: many
CDR3: CASSQERRSPTGELFF; DNA: TGCGCCAGCAGCCAAGAGAGGAGAAGCCCCACCGGGGAGCTGTTTTTT; length: 16; J: TRBJ2-2; V: TRBV4-1; D: .; size: .
CDR3: CASSLGQGGYSPLHF; DNA: TGTGCCAGCAGCTTAGGACAGGGGGGTTATTCACCCCTCCACTTT; length: 15; J: TRBJ1-6; V: TRBV7-2; D: TRBD1; size: many
CDR3: CSAPSGEGGNIQYF; DNA: TGCAGTGCGCCAAGTGGGGAAGGGGGAAACATTCAGTACTTC; length: 14; J: TRBJ2-4; V: TRBV20-1; D: .; size: few
CDR3: CASRTTGQPSGELFF; DNA: TGTGCCAGCAGGACCACGGGACAGCCAAGCGGGGAGCTGTTTTTT; length: 15; J: TRBJ2-2; V: TRBV6-1; D: TRBD1; size: few
CDR3: CASSYIFRGSLYEQYF; DNA: TGTGCCAGCAGCTATATTTTTCGCGGGAGTCTATACGAGCAGTACTTC; length: 16; J: TRBJ2-7; V: TRBV3-1; D: TRBD2; size: many
CDR3: CASSFRGNQPQHF; DNA: TGTGCCAGCAGCTTCAGGGGCAATCAGCCCCAGCATTTT; length: 13; J: TRBJ1-5; V: TRBV7-2; D: .; size: many
CDR3: CASSENLGIYEQYF; DNA: TGTGCCAGCAGTGAAAATTTGGGGATCTACGAGCAGTACTTC; length: 14; J: TRBJ2-7; V: TRBV6-1; D: .; size: many
CDR3: CASSSGGVVGYTF; DNA: TGTGCCAGCAGTTCTGGGGGAGTAGTAGGCTACACCTTC; length: 13; J: TRBJ1-2; V: TRBV6-5; D: .; size: .
CDR3: CAWSPGQLVYEQYF; DNA: TGTGCCTGGAGCCCGGGACAGTTAGTCTACGAGCAGTACTTC; length: 14; J: TRBJ2-7; V: TRBV30; D: TRBD1; size: .
CDR3: CASSAVRRRSGVDEQYF; DNA: TGTGCCAGCAGCGCCGTAAGGAGGAGGTCAGGCGTCGACGAGCAGTACTTC; length: 17; J: TRBJ2-7; V: TRBV9; D: .; size: few
CDR3: CASSIVLGGSGQPQHF; DNA: TGTGCCAGCTCTATAGTTCTCGGGGGCTCGGGTCAGCCCCAGCATTTT; length: 16; J: TRBJ1-5; V: TRBV28; D: .; size: many
CDR3: CASSPPPAISSYNEQFF; DNA: TGTGCCAGCAGCCCTCCTCCGGCGATAAGCTCCTACAATGAGCAGTTCTTC; length: 17; J: TRBJ2-1; V: TRBV7-9; D: .; size: few
CDR3: CSAHASGLVITDTQYF; DNA: TGCAGTGCTCACGCATCGGGACTAGTCATCACAGATACGCAGTATTTT; length: 16; J: TRBJ2-3; V: TRBV20-1; D: TRBD2; size: many
CDR3: CAIATTNLYEQYF; DNA: TGTGCCATCGCCACCACGAATCTTTACGAGCAGTACTTC; length: 13; J: TRBJ2-7; V: TRBV10-3; D: .; size: few
CDR3: CASRYQTVNTGELFF; DNA: TGTGCCAGCAGATACCAGACAGTTAACACCGGGGAGCTGTTTTTT; length: 15; J: TRBJ2-2; V: TRBV12-3/TRBV12-4; D: .; size: few
CDR3: CAWGTVSSYEQYF; DNA: TGTGCCTGGGGGACAGTCTCTTCCTACGAGCAGTACTTC; length: 13; J: TRBJ2-7; V: TRBV30; D: TRBD1; size: .
CDR3: CASSPPGAGNEKLFF; DNA: TGTGCCAGCAGCCCCCCGGGGGCAGGGAATGAAAAACTGTTTTTT; length: 15; J: TRBJ1-4; V: TRBV3-1; D: .; size: .
CDR3: CASSKAGGRLQGTQYF; DNA: TGTGCCAGCAGTAAAGCGGGAGGCCGGTTGCAGGGGACCCAGTACTTC; length: 16; J: TRBJ2-5; V: TRBV28; D: TRBD2; size: .
CDR3: CASSSEPLGRTYEQYF; DNA: TGTGCCAGCAGCTCGGAGCCCCTCGGTAGAACCTACGAGCAGTACTTC; length: 16; J: TRBJ2-7; V: TRBV7-9; D: .; size: many
CDR3: CASSSQSGDSNTQYF; DNA: TGTGCCAGCAGCTCTCAGAGTGGGGACTCTAATACGCAGTATTTT; length: 15; J: TRBJ2-3; V: TRBV5-4; D: .; size: many
CDR3: CASSVDPLAGTGTETQYF; DNA: TGTGCCAGCAGCGTAGACCCGTTAGCCGGGACAGGGACGGAGACCCAGTACTTC; length: 18; J: TRBJ2-5; V: TRBV9; D: TRBD1; size: few
CDR3: CASSYAGELFF; DNA: TGTGCCAGCAGCTACGCCGGGGAGCTGTTTTTT; length: 11; J: TRBJ2-2; V: TRBV27; D: .; size: many
CDR3: CASSQVDGDYEQYF; DNA: TGTGCCAGCAGCCAAGTCGACGGAGACTACGAGCAGTACTTC; length: 14; J: TRBJ2-7; V: TRBV3-1; D: .; size: many
CDR3: CASSLAGKFYEQYF; DNA: TGCGCCAGCAGCTTGGCCGGGAAATTCTACGAGCAGTACTTC; length: 14; J: TRBJ2-7; V: TRBV5-1; D: .; size: many
CDR3: CASSLAGQGHGYTF; DNA: TGTGCCAGCAGCTTAGCGGGCCAGGGCCATGGCTACACCTTC; length: 14; J: TRBJ1-2; V: TRBV7-9; D: .; size: few
CDR3: CASVYRDVGYEQYF; DNA: TGTGCCAGCGTTTACCGGGACGTAGGCTACGAGCAGTACTTC; length: 14; J: TRBJ2-7; V: TRBV7-2; D: .; size: many